A single sample gave rise to the 14 T cell receptor beta chains below, sequenced in a study of T cells in Graves' hyperthyroidism and ophthalmopathy. RNA transcripts were the template for amplifying TCR beta CDR3 regions. Researchers ran a first-round RT-PCR on the TCR CDR3 using the HTBI primer set. From the multiplex PCR reads, TCRdb called clonotypes with MiXCR, one entry per CDR3 protein. The sample records 620,000 or so distinct CDR3 sequences, about 14% being singletons. Specimen: blood. The receptor source for this set is a woman in her forties or fifties with Graves' ophthalmopathy.

This clonotype came up many times. The V gene is TRBV7-2, the J gene TRBJ2-1, with 10 nucleotides matching TRBD2. Germline V gene lookup returns CDR1 SGHTA and CDR2 FQGNSA. This CDR3 has 17 residues. J gave up 6 bases and V 5 bases, and 13 bases lay outside the gene matches. The CDR3 bases are TGTGCCAGCAGCCTCATATATAGCGGGAGGAGAGGCAATGAGCAGTTCTTC. It yields the protein CASSLIYSGRRGNEQFF.

This clonotype was detected ten times or more. The genes are TRBV6-1 and TRBJ1-6, with TRBD1 as a possible D gene (5 bases). The ends were cut back, 5 bases at V and 1 base at J, with 21 bases in the middle. The CDR3 covers 19 residues. Germline-derived CDR1 and CDR2 are MNHNS and SASEGT. The CDR3 reads CASSRSLTGGRSYNSPLHF. DNA for the CDR3: TGTGCCAGCAGTCGTTCGCTTACAGGCGGTCGGTCCTATAATTCACCCCTCCACTTT.

This clonotype occurred many times. This chain links TRBV11-2 with TRBJ2-1; TRBD2 aligns across 9 bases. J lost 7 bases, V lost 3 bases, and 10 bases had no gene match. CDR1 is SGHAT, CDR2 FQNNGV, per germline. This CDR3 spans 16 amino acids. CDR3 residues: CASSLLREGLGNEQFF. CDR3 DNA: TGTGCCAGCAGCTTGTTGCGGGAGGGCCTTGGGAATGAGCAGTTCTTC.

This clonotype has a count of ten or more. The genes are TRBV6-2 or TRBV6-3 and TRBJ2-1; D is ambiguous. This CDR3 comprises 13 residues. V was shortened by 4 bases and J by 10 bases, with 14 bases between the two germline ends. CDR1 and CDR2 from the germline V gene are MNHEY and SVGEGT. The CDR3 bases are TGTGCCAGCAGTTCGGATAGGTTGAGGGAGCAGTTCTTC. Translating gives CASSSDRLREQFF.

This clonotype was counted many times. The J gene is TRBJ1-5, the V gene TRBV7-8, with TRBD1 identical over 7 bases. V was pared by 1 base and J by 5 bases, with 14 bases of the junction left unmatched. This CDR3 is built from 18 residues. CDR1 and CDR2 from the germline V gene are SGHVS and FQNEAQ. As DNA, the CDR3 is TGTGCCAGCAGCTTAGTGTGGCAGGGGGAGGGTGACGATCAGCCCCAGCATTTT. This sequence encodes CASSLVWQGEGDDQPQHF.

The V and J genes are TRBV2 and TRBJ2-1; 7 positions agree with TRBD2. With V trimmed by 7 bases and J by 2 bases, 5 bases remained unmatched. Germline loops: CDR1 SNHLY, CDR2 FYNNEI. The CDR3 loop spans 14 amino acids. CDR3 sequence reads: CASIREATYNEQFF. DNA of the CDR3: TGTGCCAGCATCCGGGAGGCCACCTACAATGAGCAGTTCTTC. Full variable domain (outside the CDR3, taken from reference TRBV2 and TRBJ2-1): EPEVTQTPSHQVTQMGQEVILRCVPISNHLYFYWYRQILGQKVEFLVSFYNNEISEKSEIFDDQFSVERPDGSNFTLKIRSTKLEDSAMYFCASIREATYNEQFFGPGTRLTVL.

This clonotype came up many times. This chain joins TRBV27 and TRBJ2-1; D might be TRBD1 or TRBD2, each matching 5 bases. The CDR3 runs 17 residues. The germline gives CDR1 MNHEY, CDR2 SMNVEV (reference sequence). V lost 2 bases to trimming and J lost 4 bases, with 18 bases between them. The CDR3 sequence: CASSLEGPLRSYNEQFF. The CDR3 DNA reads TGTGCCAGCAGTTTAGAGGGGCCGCTGAGATCGTACAATGAGCAGTTCTTC.

This clonotype appeared a few times. This chain's CDR3 is CASSLSGDRGFAGELFF. The CDR3 DNA follows: TGTGCCAGCAGTTTATCAGGGGACAGGGGGTTCGCCGGGGAGCTGTTTTTT. The chain links TRBV28 to TRBJ2-2; 11 bases fit TRBD1. The CDR3 is made up of 17 amino acids. V lost 1 base and J lost 6; bases outside the gene matches: 7. Germline CDR1 and CDR2: MDHEN and SYDVKM. Based on the CDR3 plus reference TRBV28 and TRBJ2-2, the full variable domain is DVKVTQSSRYLVKRTGEKVFLECVQDMDHENMFWYRQDPGLGLRLIYFSYDVKMKEKGDIPEGYSVSREKKERFSLILESASTNQTSMYLCASSLSGDRGFAGELFFGEGSRLTVL.

The chain is built from TRBV7-9 and TRBJ2-1, with 11 positions matching TRBD2. This CDR3 is 17 amino acids long. V shed 2 bases, J shed 0 bases, and the junction held 3 bases outside the gene matches. Germline V gives CDR1 SEHNR, CDR2 FQNEAQ (reference sequence). CDR3: CASSLYTSGSSYNEQFF. CDR3 nucleotides: TGTGCCAGCAGCTTATATACTAGCGGGAGCTCCTACAATGAGCAGTTCTTC.

There are many counts of this clonotype. The chain carries TRBV28 and TRBJ2-1, with 10 bases fitting TRBD2. The CDR3 extends over 16 amino acids. V lost 2 bases and J lost 5; bases outside the gene matches: 6. CDR1 is MDHEN and CDR2 is SYDVKM in the germline V gene. Here the CDR3 reads CASSLMGTSDHNEQFF. CDR3 bases: TGTGCCAGCAGTTTAATGGGGACTAGCGACCACAATGAGCAGTTCTTC.

This clonotype occurred many times. J is TRBJ2-5 and V is TRBV7-2; no firm D call. The germline gives CDR1 SGHTA, CDR2 FQGNSA. V gave up 1 base and J gave up 0 bases, with 9 bases separating them. This CDR3 comprises 15 residues. CDR3 residues: CASSLGKMYQETQYF. The CDR3 region has the DNA TGTGCCAGCAGCTTAGGCAAAATGTACCAAGAGACCCAGTACTTC.

The rearrangement uses TRBV20-1 and TRBJ1-2; TRBD1 might be the D (5 bases). Germline V gene data show CDR1 as DFQATT and CDR2 as SNEGSKA (reference sequence). This CDR3 spans 14 amino acids. Trimming removed 0 bases at V and 4 bases at J, with 12 bases between. CDR3 amino acids: CSARDPGFGYGYTF. The CDR3 region has the DNA TGCAGTGCTAGAGATCCAGGGTTTGGCTATGGCTACACCTTC.

Details on this clonotype: A read error is possible here, since a much larger clone lies one base away. V is TRBV5-1 and J is TRBJ2-3; 7 nucleotides line up with TRBD1. The V and J ends lost 0 bases and 5 bases, in that order; junction bases with no gene match: 6. The CDR3 has 15 residues. CDR1 is SGHRS and CDR2 is YFSETQ in the germline V gene. The CDR3: CASSLASGGVDTQYF. For the CDR3, the DNA is TGCGCCAGCAGCTTGGCCTCAGGGGGAGTAGATACGCAGTATTTT. Combining the CDR3 with reference TRBV5-1 and TRBJ2-3 gives the whole variable domain KAGVTQTPRYLIKTRGQQVTLSCSPISGHRSVSWYQQTPGQGLQFLFEYFSETQRNKGNFPGRFSGRQFSNSRSEMNVSTLELGDSALYLCASSLASGGVDTQYFGPGTRLTVL.

The chain combines TRBV30 with TRBJ2-5, with 7 nucleotides matching TRBD2. CDR1 is GTSNPN and CDR2 is SVGIG in the germline V gene (reference sequence). This CDR3 region has 15 residues. Losses at the gene ends were 0 bases for V and 1 base for J; bases not matched to a gene: 5. In nucleotides, the CDR3 is TGTGCCTGGAGTGTCTGGGGAGGGGTCCAAGAGACCCAGTACTTC. It yields the protein CAWSVWGGVQETQYF. Filled out from reference TRBV30 and TRBJ2-5, the complete variable domain reads SQTIHQWPATLVQPVGSPLSLECTVEGTSNPNLYWYRQAAGRGLQLLFYSVGIGQISSEVPQNLSASRPQDRQFILSSKKLLLSDSGFYLCAWSVWGGVQETQYFGPGTRLLVL.